These 22 T cell receptor beta chains came from one sample sequenced in a study of blood T cell repertoires in COVID-19 (dated by TCRdb to about 2020). Library construction relied on the immunoSEQ multiplex PCR assay. TCRdb provides this immuneACCESS table in a form limited to in-frame rearrangements. Some clones are lacking; in checked studies, under half of them reflect an unresolved V gene, and why the rest are absent is not known. This sample lists some 200,000 clones; around 80% were detected once. The ten largest clones add up to around 14% of the sample. Material for sequencing was peripheral blood. These receptors all come from a man between 25 and 39 years old with active or convalescent COVID-19.

This chain uses TRBV18 with TRBJ1-4; the D gene is possibly TRBD1 (5 bases). This CDR3 contains 14 residues. V gave up 3 bases and J gave up 4 bases, with 9 bases separating them. Germline loops: CDR1 KGHSH, CDR2 LQKENI. The CDR3, as DNA: TGTGCCAGCTCACCGACAGCAATTAATGAAAAACTGTTTTTT. This translates into CASSPTAINEKLFF.

The J gene is TRBJ2-7, the V gene TRBV5-4, with 8 bases matching TRBD1. The germline V gene has CDR1 SGHNT and CDR2 YYREEE (reference sequence). The CDR3 totals 14 residues. Trimming removed 1 base from V and 6 bases from J; junction bases left unmatched: 6. The CDR3 region is CASSLPDRDGEQYF. Here the CDR3 DNA reads TGTGCCAGCAGCTTGCCGGACAGGGACGGCGAGCAGTACTTC.

The chain employs TRBV15 and TRBJ2-7; 8 bases map to TRBD1. J lost 4 bases, V lost 5 bases, and 7 bases had no gene match. This CDR3 comprises 14 residues. The germline V gene has CDR1 LNHNV and CDR2 YYDKDF (reference sequence). In DNA form, the CDR3 reads TGTGCCACCAGCGTGCGACAGGGGTTTTACGAGCAGTACGTC. It is translated as CATSVRQGFYEQYV.

The genes are TRBV11-3 and TRBJ2-1, with a weak D call TRBD1 (5 bases). V gave up 4 bases and J gave up 2 bases, with 12 bases separating them. The CDR3 has 15 residues. Per germline, CDR1 SGHNT and CDR2 YENEEA. DNA of the CDR3: TGTGCCAGCAGCTCCGGCCAGGGAACCTACAATGAGCAGTTCTTC. It is translated as CASSSGQGTYNEQFF.

This chain connects TRBV7-8 to TRBJ1-2; TRBD1 agrees at 9 bases. Looked up from germline, CDR1 is SGHVS and CDR2 is FQNEAQ. Trimming cost V 4 bases and J 0 bases; bases outside gene matches: 3. This CDR3 region has 15 residues. CDR3 bases: TGTGCCAGCAGCTCAGGGACAGGGACTAACTATGGCTACACCTTC. The encoded protein is CASSSGTGTNYGYTF. The full variable domain, with the rest looked up from reference TRBV7-8 and TRBJ1-2, is GAGVSQSPRYKVAKRGQDVALRCDPISGHVSLFWYQQALGQGPEFLTYFQNEAQLDKSGLPSDRFFAERPEGSVSTLKIQRTQQEDSAVYLCASSSGTGTNYGYTFGSGTRLTVV.

This clone has a single count. J is TRBJ1-2 and V is TRBV7-2; tentatively, D is TRBD1 (6 bases). Trimming shortened V by 1 base and J by 4 bases, and 13 bases separated the two germline ends. This CDR3 comprises 15 residues. Germline V gene data show CDR1 as SGHTA and CDR2 as FQGNSA. The CDR3 coding sequence is TGTGCCAGCAGCTTAGAGGCGCAGGGGAGCTATGGCTACACCTTC. Translated: CASSLEAQGSYGYTF.

Here the CDR3 DNA reads TGTGCCACCAGTGATTTCGGCAGAGGGGAGCAGTACTTC. It yields the protein CATSDFGRGEQYF. The chain combines TRBV24-1 with TRBJ2-7, with a weak D call TRBD2 (5 bases). CDR3 size: 13 residues. The germline CDR1 and CDR2 sequences are KGHDR and SFDVKD. The germline V and J ends were trimmed by 1 base and 7 bases, with 10 bases remaining between them.

V is TRBV11-2 and J is TRBJ2-1, with 8 bases fitting TRBD1. CDR1 and CDR2 from the germline V gene are SGHAT and FQNNGV. J gave up 6 bases and V 2 bases, and 0 bases lay outside the gene matches. The CDR3 runs 13 residues. CDR3 nucleotide sequence: TGTGCCAGCAGCTTAACAGGGGGCAATGAGCAGTTCTTC. Amino acids: CASSLTGGNEQFF.

In its sample, this clone was seen a few times. The V and J genes are TRBV6-6 and TRBJ1-6; D gene uncertain. The CDR3 totals 15 residues. Looked up from germline, CDR1 is MNHNY and CDR2 is SVGAGI (reference sequence). V lost 6 bases to trimming and J lost 10 bases, with 19 bases between them. CDR3 protein: CASRMAAASRSPLHF. The DNA of the CDR3 is TGTGCCAGCAGGATGGCAGCTGCCTCGAGGTCACCCCTCCACTTT.

This clone has a single count. The chain employs TRBV4-1 and TRBJ2-5; 9 bases are a match to TRBD2. V shed 0 bases, J shed 5 bases, and the junction held 16 bases outside the gene matches. Germline lookup yields CDR1 MGHRA and CDR2 YSYEKL. The CDR3 spans 19 residues. CDR3 in amino acids: CASSQDEVRAGGSGETQYF. CDR3 nucleotides: TGCGCCAGCAGCCAAGATGAGGTAAGAGCGGGGGGCTCCGGGGAGACCCAGTACTTC.

This clone was counted between two and nine times. The V gene is TRBV19, the J gene TRBJ1-2; a possible D gene is TRBD1 (5 bases). CDR1 and CDR2 from the germline V gene are LNHDA and SQIVND (reference sequence). This CDR3 is 18 amino acids long. Trimming took 3 bases from V and 1 from J, leaving 21 bases between them. The CDR3 DNA is TGTGCCAGTAGTATCGCCATAAACTGGGGCGGATTTAACTATGGCTACACCTTC. It codes for CASSIAINWGGFNYGYTF.

This sequence joins TRBV18 and TRBJ2-5; D is ambiguous. Trimming pared 0 bases from V and 1 base from J, leaving 3 bases between. The CDR3 is 13 amino acids. Germline V gene data show CDR1 as KGHSH and CDR2 as LQKENI. The CDR3, as DNA: TGTGCCAGCTCACCACCGGCCCAAGAGACCCAGTACTTC. This codes for CASSPPAQETQYF.

J is TRBJ2-7 and V is TRBV12-5, with TRBD1 as a possible D gene (6 bases). V lost 1 base, J lost 5 bases, and 12 bases lay in between. This CDR3 spans 14 amino acids. CDR1 LGHNT and CDR2 FRNRAP come from the germline V gene. The CDR3 DNA reads TGTGCTAGTGGTTTGGAGCCCAGGGGCCACGAGCAGTACTTC. It codes for CASGLEPRGHEQYF.

The V gene is TRBV9, the J gene TRBJ2-5; TRBD2 matches 10 bases. The germline gives CDR1 SGDLS, CDR2 YYNGEE. V lost 3 bases and J lost 2; bases outside the gene matches: 4. The CDR3 runs to 15 residues. CDR3 sequence (DNA): TGTGCCAGCAGCGCCGGAGCGGGAGGGCAAGAGACCCAGTACTTC. This sequence encodes CASSAGAGGQETQYF.

V is TRBV27 and J is TRBJ1-6; TRBD1 agrees at 11 bases. V lost 5 bases, J lost 7 bases, and 7 bases stayed unmatched. The CDR3 length is 16 residues. Germline-derived CDR1 and CDR2 are MNHEY and SMNVEV (reference sequence). CDR3 DNA: TGTGCCAGCAGTGGGACAGGGGGATCTTGGAATTCACCCCTCCACTTT. Translated: CASSGTGGSWNSPLHF.

V is TRBV7-3 and J is TRBJ2-2; possibly TRBD1 for D (5 bases). V gave up 1 base and J gave up 1 base, with 16 bases separating them. CDR3 size: 18 residues. Germline values: CDR1 SGHTA, CDR2 FQGTGA. The DNA for the CDR3 is TGTGCCAGCAGCTTAAGGGTGCTTCGGACACTGAACACCGGGGAGCTGTTTTTT. As protein: CASSLRVLRTLNTGELFF.

This clone was seen once. This CDR3 is CASSSGTAMNTEAFF. CDR3 sequence (DNA): TGTGCCAGCAGTTCCGGGACAGCCATGAACACTGAAGCTTTCTTT. The V gene is TRBV6-5, the J gene TRBJ1-1; the match to TRBD1 covers 7 bases. CDR3 length: 15 residues. Germline CDR1 reads MNHEY; CDR2 reads SVGAGI. The J segment lost 0 bases and the V segment lost 4 bases, leaving 5 bases of the junction unmatched.

This chain's CDR3 is CASSQGGSAWTTYSGNTIYF. For the CDR3, the DNA is TGCGCCAGCAGCCAAGGGGGGTCAGCGTGGACTACATACTCTGGAAACACCATATATTTT. This chain uses TRBV4-1 with TRBJ1-3; D perhaps matches TRBD1 (5 bases). Germline values: CDR1 MGHRA, CDR2 YSYEKL. There are 20 residues in the CDR3. Between the trimmed V and J ends, which lost 1 base and 0 bases, there was a span of 22 bases.

The chain joins TRBV7-9 to TRBJ1-1, with 8 bases identical to TRBD1. The V segment lost 6 bases and the J segment 5 bases; nucleotides outside the gene matches: 11. This CDR3 has 15 residues. The germline V gene has CDR1 SEHNR and CDR2 FQNEAQ (reference sequence). The CDR3 protein is CASRVGTGEETEAFF. The CDR3 nucleotides are TGTGCCAGCAGGGTCGGGACAGGAGAGGAGACTGAAGCTTTCTTT.

V and J are TRBV29-1 and TRBJ2-7; 12 bases match TRBD2. The CDR3 has 13 residues. Germline loops: CDR1 SQVTM, CDR2 ANQGSEA. Germline trimming cut 8 bases from V and 6 bases from J; bases unmatched to any gene: 8. The CDR3 sequence: CSIRLAGDSEQYF. CDR3 bases: TGCAGCATTCGACTAGCGGGAGACTCCGAGCAGTACTTC.

This clone has more than one count but fewer than ten. The rearrangement links TRBV7-2 to TRBJ1-1; 11 bases match TRBD1. The length of the CDR3 is 14 residues. The junction had 8 bases not matched to a gene; V was cut back by 3 bases and J by 11 bases. The germline CDR1 and CDR2 sequences are SGHTA and FQGNSA. The CDR3 loop reads CASSFGQGASHAFF. Here the CDR3 DNA reads TGTGCCAGCAGCTTCGGACAGGGGGCAAGTCACGCTTTCTTT.

V and J are TRBV20-1 and TRBJ2-5; 8 bases align to TRBD2. Losses at the gene ends were 3 bases for V and 4 bases for J; bases not matched to a gene: 7. CDR3 size: 14 residues. Germline V gene data show CDR1 as DFQATT and CDR2 as SNEGSKA (reference sequence). The chain's CDR3 is CSASRREGLETQYF. The CDR3 nucleotides are TGCAGTGCTAGTCGACGGGAGGGCCTAGAGACCCAGTACTTC.